What follows are 12 T cell receptor beta chains derived from one specimen sequenced in a study of blood T cell repertoires in COVID-19. Sequencing was performed with immunoSEQ multiplex PCR; in TCRdb, only in-frame clones are kept and a portion is missing. The sample yields around 220,000 clones, more than 85% seen once. Sequencing was carried out using peripheral blood. Every receptor here comes from a woman in her forties or fifties with COVID-19, enrolled during active disease.

The chain carries TRBV19 and TRBJ1-5; D gene unclear. Trimming cost V 0 bases and J 7 bases, with 7 bases left between them. CDR3 length: 13 amino acids. Germline V gene lookup returns CDR1 LNHDA and CDR2 SQIVND (reference sequence). Written as DNA, the CDR3 is TGTGCCAGTAGTATAGATGTTAGCCAGCCCCAGCATTTT. Its translation: CASSIDVSQPQHF.

This clone was seen once. V usage is TRBV11-3 and J usage is TRBJ2-2; D uncertain. CDR1 is SGHNT and CDR2 is YENEEA in the germline V gene. Trimming pared 7 bases from V and 6 bases from J, leaving 6 bases between. CDR3 length equals 11 residues. The chain's CDR3 is CASTRSGELFF. For the CDR3, the DNA is TGTGCCAGCACCCGTTCCGGGGAGCTGTTTTTT.

This clone occurred once. This chain uses TRBV20-1 with TRBJ2-5; 8 nucleotides match TRBD2. Losses at the gene ends were 3 bases for V and 2 bases for J; bases not matched to a gene: 8. CDR1 is DFQATT, CDR2 SNEGSKA, per germline (reference sequence). This CDR3 region has 15 residues. The CDR3 DNA reads TGCAGTGCTAGTCGCGTAGCGGGAACTCAAGAGACCCAGTACTTC. It specifies CSASRVAGTQETQYF.

This clone was observed many times. This chain joins TRBV11-3 and TRBJ2-2; TRBD2 might be the D (7 bases). The CDR3 has 14 residues. V lost 5 bases to trimming and J lost 7 bases, with 14 bases between them. Germline V gives CDR1 SGHNT, CDR2 YENEEA. CDR3 amino acids: CASSRAGAGGELFF. The CDR3 DNA follows: TGTGCCAGCAGCCGGGCGGGGGCCGGCGGGGAGCTGTTTTTT.

V gene TRBV7-2 combines with J gene TRBJ1-1; TRBD1 might be the D (6 bases). The CDR3 spans 17 residues. Looked up from germline, CDR1 is SGHTA and CDR2 is FQGNSA. Trimming left V 2 bases short and J 4 bases short, with 20 bases between. This CDR3 reads CASSLLGGGAGPTEAFF. CDR3 nucleotides: TGTGCCAGCAGCTTACTAGGCGGGGGCGCGGGCCCCACTGAAGCTTTCTTT.

The CDR3 bases are TGTGCCAGCGAGACAGGGTTTGAATCACCCCTCCACTTT. It codes for CASETGFESPLHF. This chain joins TRBV2 and TRBJ1-6, with 7 bases that match TRBD1. The germline V gene has CDR1 SNHLY and CDR2 FYNNEI. The J segment lost 10 bases and the V segment lost 8 bases, leaving 8 bases of the junction unmatched. The CDR3 sequence is 13 residues long.

This sequence joins TRBV2 and TRBJ2-1; 8 positions match TRBD2. V shed 3 bases, J shed 0 bases, and the junction held 1 base outside the gene matches. The CDR3 has 15 amino acids. Germline V gene lookup returns CDR1 SNHLY and CDR2 FYNNEI. The CDR3 DNA sequence: TGTGCCAGCAGTGACAGCGGGGGCTCCTACAATGAGCAGTTCTTC. Protein: CASSDSGGSYNEQFF.

This clone was observed a handful of times. This chain links TRBV10-1 with TRBJ2-2; maybe TRBD2 (5 bases). This CDR3 spans 14 amino acids. The V gene's germline CDR1 is WNHNN and CDR2 SYGVQD (reference sequence). Trimming removed 5 bases at V and 5 bases at J, with 12 bases between. The CDR3 spells CASSPLGRTGELFF. The DNA for the CDR3 is TGCGCCAGCAGTCCACTAGGTCGGACCGGGGAGCTGTTTTTT.

The V and J genes are TRBV19 and TRBJ2-7; 10 bases agree with TRBD1. The CDR3 loop spans 15 amino acids. V lost 7 bases and J lost 0; bases outside the gene matches: 6. CDR1 and CDR2 (germline): LNHDA, SQIVND (reference sequence). CDR3 in DNA: TGTGCCAGTACTCCGGGGACAGGGGCCTCCTACGAGCAGTACTTC. As protein: CASTPGTGASYEQYF. The full variable domain, in which reference TRBV19 and TRBJ2-7 provide the parts outside the CDR3, is DGGITQSPKYLFRKEGQNVTLSCEQNLNHDAMYWYRQDPGQGLRLIYYSQIVNDFQKGDIAEGYSVSREKKESFPLTVTSAQKNPTAFYLCASTPGTGASYEQYFGPGTRLTVT.

J is TRBJ1-2 and V is TRBV30; 7 bases fit TRBD1. V gave up 3 bases and J gave up 2 bases; unmatched junction bases: 6. The CDR3 covers 14 residues. CDR1 is GTSNPN, CDR2 SVGIG, per germline (reference sequence). CDR3: CAWSNGGGNYGYTF. The CDR3 DNA is TGTGCCTGGAGCAATGGAGGGGGCAACTATGGCTACACCTTC.

The gene calls are TRBV7-9 and TRBJ1-1; D ambiguous. V was pared by 1 base and J by 2 bases, with 8 bases between. The CDR3 extends over 14 amino acids. Germline CDR1 SEHNR, CDR2 FQNEAQ (reference sequence). The CDR3 DNA reads TGTGCCAGCAGCTTAGGGGCTGCAAACACTGAAGCTTTCTTT. Amino acid sequence: CASSLGAANTEAFF. Drawing the rest from reference TRBV7-9 and TRBJ1-1, the complete variable domain is DTGVSQNPRHKITKRGQNVTFRCDPISEHNRLYWYRQTLGQGPEFLTYFQNEAQLEKSRLLSDRFSAERPKGSFSTLEIQRTEQGDSAMYLCASSLGAANTEAFFGQGTRLTVV.

The J gene is TRBJ1-2, the V gene TRBV28; TRBD1 might be the D (5 bases). Germline assignment: CDR1 MDHEN and CDR2 SYDVKM. Deletions cut 6 bases from V and 8 bases from J, with 16 bases between. This CDR3 region has 13 residues. The CDR3 DNA sequence: TGTGCCAGCAGCCCTCCCCGGACATCCGGCTACACCTTC. It yields the protein CASSPPRTSGYTF.